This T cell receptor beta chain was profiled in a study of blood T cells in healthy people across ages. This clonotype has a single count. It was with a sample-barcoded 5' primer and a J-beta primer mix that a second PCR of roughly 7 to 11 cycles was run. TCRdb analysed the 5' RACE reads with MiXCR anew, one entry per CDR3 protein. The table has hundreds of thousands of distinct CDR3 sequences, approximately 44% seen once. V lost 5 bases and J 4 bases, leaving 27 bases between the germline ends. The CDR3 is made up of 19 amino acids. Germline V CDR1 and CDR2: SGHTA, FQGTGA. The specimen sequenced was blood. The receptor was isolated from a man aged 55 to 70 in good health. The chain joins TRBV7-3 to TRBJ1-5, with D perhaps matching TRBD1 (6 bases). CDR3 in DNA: TGTGCCAGCAGCAGTTTTGGGTCAGCTCGGCAAGGGGGTAATCAGCCCCAGCATTTT. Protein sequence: CASSSFGSARQGGNQPQHF.